These T cell receptor beta chains were read from a single sample in a study of blood T cells in healthy people across ages. From the 5' RACE reads, TCRdb called clonotypes with MiXCR, one entry per CDR3 protein. The data show around 970,000 distinct CDR3 sequences, roughly half seen once. The sequencing input was blood. Receptors were obtained from a woman in her fifties or sixties in good health. Both conserved end residues are part of each CDR3. D genes are given only for firm matches. Clone size, where shown, is once, few, many, or a class for clones that have expanded.

j_call: TRBJ2-7
d_call: .
clone_size: .
v_call: TRBV4-1
cdr3_nt: TGCGCCAGCAGCTCAACAGGGGAGGACGAGCAGTACTTC
cdr3_aa: CASSSTGEDEQYF

j_call: TRBJ2-1
d_call: TRBD1
clone_size: .
v_call: TRBV20-1
cdr3_nt: TGCAGTGCTAGGTGGGACAGGGGGACCAATGAGCAGTTCTTC
cdr3_aa: CSARWDRGTNEQFF

j_call: TRBJ1-5
d_call: .
clone_size: .
v_call: TRBV20-1
cdr3_nt: TGCAGTGCTAATCGCGTAAATCAGCCCCAGCATTTT
cdr3_aa: CSANRVNQPQHF

j_call: TRBJ2-3
d_call: TRBD2
clone_size: .
v_call: TRBV11-2
cdr3_nt: TGTGCCAGCAGCTTAATCGGTGCGGGAGGGCCGCGCGCAGATACGCAGTATTTT
cdr3_aa: CASSLIGAGGPRADTQYF

j_call: TRBJ2-3
d_call: .
clone_size: few
v_call: TRBV27
cdr3_nt: TGTGCCAGCAGTCCATCCCCCCAGAATACGCAGTATTTT
cdr3_aa: CASSPSPQNTQYF

j_call: TRBJ2-7
d_call: .
clone_size: few
v_call: TRBV14
cdr3_nt: TGTGCCAGCAGCCTAGGTGGGCAGGGAAGGTACAATGAGCAGTACTTC
cdr3_aa: CASSLGGQGRYNEQYF

j_call: TRBJ2-1
d_call: TRBD2
clone_size: .
v_call: TRBV29-1
cdr3_nt: TGCAGCGTCTATTGGGCTAGCGGGACGGTAGGGGAGCAGTTCTTC
cdr3_aa: CSVYWASGTVGEQFF

j_call: TRBJ1-1
d_call: TRBD1
clone_size: .
v_call: TRBV28
cdr3_nt: TGTGCCAGCAGTTTAGACAGGGTCCCTAACACTGAAGCTTTCTTT
cdr3_aa: CASSLDRVPNTEAFF

j_call: TRBJ1-3
d_call: .
clone_size: .
v_call: TRBV28
cdr3_nt: TGTGCCAGCCGTTCAGGGGCCCGCTCTGGAAACACCATATATTTT
cdr3_aa: CASRSGARSGNTIYF

j_call: TRBJ2-5
d_call: .
clone_size: .
v_call: TRBV29-1
cdr3_nt: TGCAGCGTTGAGCAGGGCCTCGAGACCCAGTACTTC
cdr3_aa: CSVEQGLETQYF

j_call: TRBJ1-1
d_call: .
clone_size: .
v_call: TRBV18
cdr3_nt: TGTGCCAGCTCCCCGTATATAGGTGAGAACACTGAAGCTTTCTTT
cdr3_aa: CASSPYIGENTEAFF

j_call: TRBJ2-7
d_call: TRBD2
clone_size: few
v_call: TRBV4-1
cdr3_nt: TGCGCCAGCAGTTCCGGGACTAGCGGTTTGGCCCAGTACTTC
cdr3_aa: CASSSGTSGLAQYF

j_call: TRBJ2-7
d_call: .
clone_size: .
v_call: TRBV28
cdr3_nt: TGTGCCAGCAGTTTGTTCCGAGGAGAAGTTTGGCACGAGCAGTACTTC
cdr3_aa: CASSLFRGEVWHEQYF

j_call: TRBJ1-2
d_call: .
clone_size: .
v_call: TRBV6-2/TRBV6-3
cdr3_nt: TGTGCCACCTACCAGGGATTTGGCTATGGCTACACCTTC
cdr3_aa: CATYQGFGYGYTF

j_call: TRBJ2-1
d_call: TRBD2
clone_size: .
v_call: TRBV20-1
cdr3_nt: TGCAGTGCTAGACCCATGGGACTAGCGGGAGGGCTGAGCTCCTACAATGAGCAGTTCTTC
cdr3_aa: CSARPMGLAGGLSSYNEQFF

j_call: TRBJ1-6
d_call: .
clone_size: .
v_call: TRBV4-3
cdr3_nt: TGCGCCAGCAGCCAAAGGCAGTATAATTCACCCCTCCACTTT
cdr3_aa: CASSQRQYNSPLHF

j_call: TRBJ2-3
d_call: .
clone_size: .
v_call: TRBV29-1
cdr3_nt: TGCAGCGTTGTTGGGACATGGAGCACAGATACGCAGTATTTT
cdr3_aa: CSVVGTWSTDTQYF

j_call: TRBJ1-2
d_call: TRBD1
clone_size: .
v_call: TRBV6-6
cdr3_nt: TGTGCCAGCAGTTACACTGACAGGGTCGGCTACACCTTC
cdr3_aa: CASSYTDRVGYTF

j_call: TRBJ1-2
d_call: .
clone_size: few
v_call: TRBV5-5
cdr3_nt: TGTGCCAGCGGCCCCGGGTCTAACTATGGCTACACCTTC
cdr3_aa: CASGPGSNYGYTF

j_call: TRBJ1-2
d_call: .
clone_size: once
v_call: TRBV7-3
cdr3_nt: TGTGCCAGCAGACCAGGACCCCTCGGGGCCTATGGCTACACCTTC
cdr3_aa: CASRPGPLGAYGYTF

j_call: TRBJ2-7
d_call: .
clone_size: .
v_call: TRBV7-8
cdr3_nt: TGTGCCAGCAGCTCCCATGGGGGTAGGAAGGGCTACGAGCAGTACTTC
cdr3_aa: CASSSHGGRKGYEQYF

j_call: TRBJ2-7
d_call: .
clone_size: .
v_call: TRBV9
cdr3_nt: TGTGCCAGCAGCCCAAATTTCAGGGACGAGCAGTACTTC
cdr3_aa: CASSPNFRDEQYF

j_call: TRBJ1-6
d_call: .
clone_size: .
v_call: TRBV6-1
cdr3_nt: TGTGCCAGCAGTGAAGCCGTCTGGGGTCGCTCACCCCTCCACTTT
cdr3_aa: CASSEAVWGRSPLHF

j_call: TRBJ2-5
d_call: .
clone_size: .
v_call: TRBV20-1
cdr3_nt: TGCAGTGCTGTTCTTCGTGACAGAAAGCAAGAGACCCAGTACTTC
cdr3_aa: CSAVLRDRKQETQYF

j_call: TRBJ2-7
d_call: TRBD2
clone_size: many
v_call: TRBV6-2/TRBV6-3
cdr3_nt: TGTGCCAGCAGTCTTTCAGCGGGACGTTCCTACGAGCAGTACTTC
cdr3_aa: CASSLSAGRSYEQYF

j_call: TRBJ2-7
d_call: TRBD1
clone_size: .
v_call: TRBV20-1
cdr3_nt: TGCAGTGCGTCCAGGGGGCAAGGATGCGAGCAGTACTTC
cdr3_aa: CSASRGQGCEQYF

j_call: TRBJ1-5
d_call: .
clone_size: .
v_call: TRBV21-1
cdr3_nt: TGTGCCAGCAGCAAATACCCTCTGGGGACAGATAATCAGCCCCAGCATTTT
cdr3_aa: CASSKYPLGTDNQPQHF

j_call: TRBJ1-2
d_call: .
clone_size: .
v_call: TRBV7-2
cdr3_nt: TGTGCCAGCAGCTTTGATAACAGGGTCTATGGCTACACCTTC
cdr3_aa: CASSFDNRVYGYTF

j_call: TRBJ2-7
d_call: TRBD2
clone_size: .
v_call: TRBV6-1
cdr3_nt: TGTGCCAGCAGTATGGACTCGGGGGGGTTCGAGTACTTC
cdr3_aa: CASSMDSGGFEYF

j_call: TRBJ2-3
d_call: .
clone_size: few
v_call: TRBV12-3/TRBV12-4
cdr3_nt: TGTGCCAGCAGTTTCGGACGCGTGCAGGATACGCAGTATTTT
cdr3_aa: CASSFGRVQDTQYF

j_call: TRBJ1-5
d_call: TRBD1
clone_size: .
v_call: TRBV20-1
cdr3_nt: TGCAGTGCTAGGGGACAGGAGAATCAGCCCCAGCATTTT
cdr3_aa: CSARGQENQPQHF

j_call: TRBJ2-5
d_call: TRBD1
clone_size: once
v_call: TRBV5-1
cdr3_nt: TGCGCCAGCAGCCCGGGGACAGGGGAGGCTCGGGAGCAGTACTTC
cdr3_aa: CASSPGTGEAREQYF

j_call: TRBJ2-3
d_call: .
clone_size: .
v_call: TRBV15
cdr3_nt: TGTGCCACCAGGGCGGGACAGAACACAGATACGCAGTATTTT
cdr3_aa: CATRAGQNTDTQYF

j_call: TRBJ1-4
d_call: .
clone_size: few
v_call: TRBV5-5
cdr3_nt: TGTGCCAGCAGCTTACCTACAAAAGACGGCTATGAAAAACTGTTTTTT
cdr3_aa: CASSLPTKDGYEKLFF

j_call: TRBJ2-7
d_call: TRBD1
clone_size: few
v_call: TRBV4-1
cdr3_nt: TGCGCCAGCACCATAAGTAGGACAGGGGGCGAGCAGTACTTC
cdr3_aa: CASTISRTGGEQYF

j_call: TRBJ2-1
d_call: .
clone_size: .
v_call: TRBV6-2/TRBV6-3
cdr3_nt: TGTGCCAGCAGTTACTCAGGCCTCTTCGCTCTCGATGAGCAGTTCTTC
cdr3_aa: CASSYSGLFALDEQFF

j_call: TRBJ2-3
d_call: TRBD1
clone_size: .
v_call: TRBV5-1
cdr3_nt: TGCGCCAGCAGCTTGGACGGGACAGTGGGTTCAGATACGCAGTATTTT
cdr3_aa: CASSLDGTVGSDTQYF

j_call: TRBJ2-5
d_call: .
clone_size: .
v_call: TRBV6-1
cdr3_nt: TGTGCCAGCAGGGTTGACAGGCGTTTTGACAATGAGCAGTACTTC
cdr3_aa: CASRVDRRFDNEQYF

j_call: TRBJ2-6
d_call: .
clone_size: once
v_call: TRBV7-9
cdr3_nt: TGTGCCAGCAGGCAGTTGAGGACCGGGGCCAACGTCCTGACTTTC
cdr3_aa: CASRQLRTGANVLTF

j_call: TRBJ2-3
d_call: TRBD1
clone_size: .
v_call: TRBV7-9
cdr3_nt: TGTGCCAGCAGGGGACAGGGAAAATTGACAGATACGCAGTATTTT
cdr3_aa: CASRGQGKLTDTQYF

j_call: TRBJ2-7
d_call: .
clone_size: .
v_call: TRBV4-1
cdr3_nt: TGCGCCAGCAGCCCATCCCAGTATAACTACGAGCAGTACTTC
cdr3_aa: CASSPSQYNYEQYF

j_call: TRBJ2-3
d_call: TRBD2
clone_size: few
v_call: TRBV4-2
cdr3_nt: TGTGCCAGCAGCCAAGAACTGGGGACTAGCGGGCGAACAGATACGCAGTATTTT
cdr3_aa: CASSQELGTSGRTDTQYF

j_call: TRBJ2-1
d_call: .
clone_size: .
v_call: TRBV11-2
cdr3_nt: TGTGCCAGCAGCTTAAGACATGAGCAGTTCTTC
cdr3_aa: CASSLRHEQFF

j_call: TRBJ2-1
d_call: TRBD2
clone_size: .
v_call: TRBV7-2
cdr3_nt: TGTGCCAGCAGCTTTGCTAGCGGGAGTTGGAGTGAGCAGTTCTTC
cdr3_aa: CASSFASGSWSEQFF

j_call: TRBJ1-2
d_call: .
clone_size: .
v_call: TRBV10-3
cdr3_nt: TGTGCCATCAGTGAGTCGAATCTTCAGAACTATGGCTACACCTTC
cdr3_aa: CAISESNLQNYGYTF

j_call: TRBJ2-5
d_call: .
clone_size: .
v_call: TRBV7-2
cdr3_nt: TGTGCCAGCAGCTTAGGGTGGACGGGAATGGAGACCCAGTACTTC
cdr3_aa: CASSLGWTGMETQYF

j_call: TRBJ2-7
d_call: TRBD1
clone_size: .
v_call: TRBV11-2
cdr3_nt: TGTGCCAACAGCTTAGGCGACAGGGGGCCGTACAATGAGCAGTACTTC
cdr3_aa: CANSLGDRGPYNEQYF

j_call: TRBJ2-3
d_call: .
clone_size: many
v_call: TRBV11-2
cdr3_nt: TGTGCCAGCAGCCTCCTTGACCCAGACACAGATACGCAGTATTTT
cdr3_aa: CASSLLDPDTDTQYF

j_call: TRBJ2-3
d_call: .
clone_size: .
v_call: TRBV24-1
cdr3_nt: TGTGCCACCAGTGACGCCCCTGGCGGGAATACGCAGTATTTT
cdr3_aa: CATSDAPGGNTQYF

j_call: TRBJ1-2
d_call: .
clone_size: .
v_call: TRBV7-9
cdr3_nt: TGTGCCAGCAGTTTTGTTGCGGACTATGGCTACACCTTC
cdr3_aa: CASSFVADYGYTF